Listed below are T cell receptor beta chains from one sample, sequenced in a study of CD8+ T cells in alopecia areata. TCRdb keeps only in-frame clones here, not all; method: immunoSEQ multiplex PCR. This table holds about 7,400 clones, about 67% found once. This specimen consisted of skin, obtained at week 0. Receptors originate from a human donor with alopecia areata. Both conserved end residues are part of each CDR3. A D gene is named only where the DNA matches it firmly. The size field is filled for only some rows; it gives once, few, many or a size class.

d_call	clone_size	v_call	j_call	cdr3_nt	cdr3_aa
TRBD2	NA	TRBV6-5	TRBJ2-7	TGTGCCAGCAGGCAGACTAGCGGGGGATCCTACGAGCAGTACTTC	CASRQTSGGSYEQYF
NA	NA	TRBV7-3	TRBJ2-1	TGTGCCAGCAGCTTAGGGCGGGCCAACAATGAGCAGTTCTTC	CASSLGRANNEQFF
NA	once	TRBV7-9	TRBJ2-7	TGTGCCAGCAGCCGTGGGGTCTACGAGCAGTACTTC	CASSRGVYEQYF
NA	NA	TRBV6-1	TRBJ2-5	TGTGCCAGCAGTCGGAGGCGGGGCGAGACCCAGTACTTC	CASSRRRGETQYF
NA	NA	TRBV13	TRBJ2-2	TGTGCCAGCAGTCGGACAGACATCACGAACACCGGGGAGCTGTTTTTT	CASSRTDITNTGELFF
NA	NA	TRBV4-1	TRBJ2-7	TGCGCCAGCAGCAACAAGGGGGGGGGCGCGAAGCAGTACTTC	CASSNKGGGAKQYF
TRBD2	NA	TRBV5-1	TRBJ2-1	TGCGCCAGCAGCTGGGGGGGAAGAACAGAAATACATGAGCAGTTCTTC	CASSWGGRTEIHEQFF
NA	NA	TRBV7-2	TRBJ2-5	TGTGCCAGCAGCCCTAGGGGGGCTCGATCTCTGGAGACCCAGTACTTC	CASSPRGARSLETQYF
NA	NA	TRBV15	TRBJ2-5	TGTGCCACCAGCAAAATCTCCTTTGGTATACAAGAGACCCAGTACTTC	CATSKISFGIQETQYF
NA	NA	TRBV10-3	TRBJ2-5	TGTGCCATCAGTGGGGTGGACAGACAAGAGACCCAGTACTTC	CAISGVDRQETQYF
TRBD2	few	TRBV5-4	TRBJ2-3	TGTGCCAGCAGCTTGGGAGCGGGGGGGCCAGATACGCAGTATTTT	CASSLGAGGPDTQYF
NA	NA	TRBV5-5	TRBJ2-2	TGTGCCAGCAGCTTGGCCCCTATTGGGGGGTCTTACACCGGGGAGCTGTTTTTT	CASSLAPIGGSYTGELFF
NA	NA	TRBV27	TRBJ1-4	TGTGCCAGCAGTTTAGACCAGACTAATGAAAAACTGTTTTTT	CASSLDQTNEKLFF
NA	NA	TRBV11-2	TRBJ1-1	TGTGCAACCGGGGCCACGATCAAGAACACTGAAGCTTTCTTT	CATGATIKNTEAFF
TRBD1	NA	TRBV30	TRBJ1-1	TGTGCCTGGTCTGAGACAGGGGGCAACACTGAAGCTTTCTTT	CAWSETGGNTEAFF
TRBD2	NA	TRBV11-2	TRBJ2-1	TGTGCCAGCAGCCTTAGCCCTAGCGGGGGAGACAATGAGCAGTTCTTC	CASSLSPSGGDNEQFF
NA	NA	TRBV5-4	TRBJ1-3	TGTGCCAGCAGCTGCACAGGGTTTTGCTCTGGAAACACCATATATTTT	CASSCTGFCSGNTIYF
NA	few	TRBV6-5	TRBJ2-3	TGTGCCAGCAGTTCCTTCAGGGATCCAGATACGCAGTATTTT	CASSSFRDPDTQYF
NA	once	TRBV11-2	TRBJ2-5	TGTGCCAGCAGCTCCCCTGAGTGGGGTCTGGAGACCCAGTACTTC	CASSSPEWGLETQYF
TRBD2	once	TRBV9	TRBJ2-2	TGTGCCAGCAGCGTAGTGACTAGCCGGGGGGGAACCGGGGAGCTGTTTTTT	CASSVVTSRGGTGELFF
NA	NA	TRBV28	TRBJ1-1	TGTGCCAGCAGGCCGACCTTTTACACTGAAGCTTTCTTT	CASRPTFYTEAFF
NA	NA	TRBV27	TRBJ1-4	TGTGCCAGCAGTTCCGGCGACGGAAACACTCATGAAAAACTGTTTTTT	CASSSGDGNTHEKLFF